The next 27 T cell receptor beta chains were all read from a single sample in a study of T cell clonotyping in hematopoietic cell transplantation. Produced via immunoSEQ multiplex PCR; TCRdb's table is partial and in-frame only. The repertoire has fewer than 50,000 clones, just over 85% of them found once; the top ten carry about 6%. Time point of the sample: recipient sample about 28 days before transplant, after cytoreduction. Material: peripheral blood mononuclear cells, obtained before stem cell transplant. The source is a man in his sixties with biphenotypic leukemia. Some clones in this sample may be carry-over from other donors' samples.

The chain couples TRBV20-1 to TRBJ1-2; D not resolved. V dropped 3 bases and J dropped 7 bases, with 9 bases sitting between them. The germline CDR1 and CDR2 sequences are DFQATT and SNEGSKA (reference sequence). This CDR3 region has 11 residues. This chain's CDR3 is CSASQHSGYTF. In nucleotides, the CDR3 is TGCAGTGCTAGCCAACACTCTGGCTACACCTTC.

The genes are TRBV7-8 and TRBJ2-3; D remains unclear. This CDR3 has 16 amino acids. Germline CDR1 SGHVS, CDR2 FQNEAQ. V dropped 1 base and J dropped 4 bases, with 15 bases sitting between them. The CDR3 is CASSLVDGFLADTQYF. As DNA, the CDR3 is TGTGCCAGCAGCTTAGTCGACGGGTTTTTGGCAGATACGCAGTATTTT.

This sequence joins TRBV2 and TRBJ2-7; no reliable D call. The CDR3 length is 11 residues. V was cut by 7 bases and J by 7 bases, with 11 bases left in between. CDR1 and CDR2 from the germline V gene are SNHLY and FYNNEI. CDR3 DNA sequence: TGTGCCAGCAAGATCTTAGGGGAGCAGTACTTC. Its translation: CASKILGEQYF.

The chain is built from TRBV4-1 and TRBJ2-3; 8 nucleotides agree with TRBD2. Germline assignment: CDR1 MGHRA and CDR2 YSYEKL. Germline trimming cut 0 bases from V and 8 bases from J; bases unmatched to any gene: 19. The CDR3 runs 19 residues. The CDR3 DNA reads TGCGCCAGCAGCCAAGAAATACCGGGACTAGTGGGAGGAAGTAGTACGCAGTATTTT. Translating gives CASSQEIPGLVGGSSTQYF.

This chain joins TRBV7-9 and TRBJ1-4; D is ambiguous. Per the germline V gene, CDR1 is SEHNR and CDR2 is FQNEAQ (reference sequence). V shed 7 bases and J shed 0 bases, with 12 bases lying between them. The CDR3 runs to 15 residues. CDR3: CASTGGQTTNEKLFF. CDR3 nucleotide sequence: TGTGCCAGCACCGGTGGGCAGACAACTAATGAAAAACTGTTTTTT.

V is TRBV5-6 and J is TRBJ2-1, with no clear D. This CDR3 has 14 residues. V lost 0 bases to trimming and J lost 2 bases, with 6 bases between them. Germline values: CDR1 SGHDT, CDR2 YYEEEE. This CDR3 is CASSLGRPYNEQFF. The CDR3 DNA sequence: TGTGCCAGCAGCTTGGGACGGCCCTACAATGAGCAGTTCTTC.

The chain combines TRBV25-1 with TRBJ2-7; no reliable D call. There are 11 residues in the CDR3. The germline V and J ends were trimmed by 8 bases and 3 bases, with 8 bases remaining between them. Germline CDR1 MGHDK, CDR2 SYGVNS. The CDR3 nucleotides read TGTGCCAGCGGAGTCGGCTACGAGCAGTACTTC. Amino acids: CASGVGYEQYF.

This chain uses TRBV5-1 with TRBJ2-2; TRBD1 matches at 9 bases. The germline gives CDR1 SGHRS, CDR2 YFSETQ. The CDR3 is 17 amino acids. With V trimmed by 0 bases and J by 4 bases, 7 bases remained unmatched. CDR3 nucleotide sequence: TGCGCCAGCAGCTTGGATCCGGGGACAGGGCCCACCGGGGAGCTGTTTTTT. Residues: CASSLDPGTGPTGELFF.

The V and J genes are TRBV10-3 and TRBJ2-7, with a possible D match to TRBD1 (6 bases). This CDR3 is built from 15 residues. Germline CDR1 reads ENHRY; CDR2 reads SYGVKD. Trimming removed 0 bases from V and 3 bases from J, with 12 bases in between. CDR3 bases: TGTGCCATCAGTGAGTCGAAGACAGGACTCTACGAGCAGTACTTC. Translated: CAISESKTGLYEQYF.

The chain joins TRBV6-5 to TRBJ1-2; weak D call: TRBD1 (5 bases). From germline, CDR1 is MNHEY and CDR2 SVGAGI. This CDR3 has 12 amino acids. V shed 7 bases and J shed 2 bases, with 8 bases lying between them. The CDR3 DNA reads TGTGCCAGCACCCAGGGAAACTATGGCTACACCTTC. Amino acids: CASTQGNYGYTF.

CDR3 bases: TGTGCCAGCAGTTTACCGGGGTTAGTAAACACTGAAGCTTTCTTT. The encoded protein is CASSLPGLVNTEAFF. The V call is TRBV28, the J call TRBJ1-1; D unclear. V was shortened by 2 bases and J by 2 bases, with 12 bases between the two germline ends. This CDR3 has 15 residues. Germline-derived CDR1 and CDR2 are MDHEN and SYDVKM. Based on the CDR3 plus reference TRBV28 and TRBJ1-1, the full variable domain is DVKVTQSSRYLVKRTGEKVFLECVQDMDHENMFWYRQDPGLGLRLIYFSYDVKMKEKGDIPEGYSVSREKKERFSLILESASTNQTSMYLCASSLPGLVNTEAFFGQGTRLTVV.

This chain uses TRBV13 with TRBJ2-5; a weak D match, TRBD1 (6 bases). V gave up 4 bases and J gave up 1 base, with 16 bases separating them. Germline loops: CDR1 PRHDT, CDR2 FYEKMQ (reference sequence). CDR3 length: 16 residues. CDR3 DNA: TGTGCCAGCAGCTCGGAAAGCACAGGGACCCAAGAGACCCAGTACTTC. This translates into CASSSESTGTQETQYF.

The rearrangement links TRBV4-2 to TRBJ2-7; 9 nucleotides match TRBD1. This CDR3 is 16 amino acids long. From germline, CDR1 is LGHNA and CDR2 YNFKEQ. V was pared by 2 bases and J by 0 bases, with 5 bases of the junction left unmatched. CDR3 sequence reads: CASSQPGTGYSYEQYF. CDR3 sequence (DNA): TGTGCCAGCAGCCAACCCGGGACAGGGTACTCCTACGAGCAGTACTTC.

The V gene is TRBV9, the J gene TRBJ2-2, with D perhaps TRBD1 or TRBD2 (5 bases each). The CDR3 covers 16 residues. V shed 0 bases and J shed 7 bases, with 16 bases lying between them. Germline CDR1 reads SGDLS; CDR2 reads YYNGEE. The CDR3 DNA sequence: TGTGCCAGCAGCGTAGAGGGGACGCGAGAGGGCGGGGAGCTGTTTTTT. Its protein product is CASSVEGTREGGELFF.

The V call is TRBV19, the J call TRBJ2-5; the D is unclear. The CDR3 consists of 13 residues. Trimming took off 3 bases at V and 3 bases at J, with 8 bases between the two ends. Germline CDR1 is LNHDA and CDR2 is SQIVND (reference sequence). In nucleotides, the CDR3 is TGTGCCAGTAGTATGGTTGGGGAAGAGACCCAGTACTTC. Amino acids: CASSMVGEETQYF.

This chain uses TRBV4-1 with TRBJ2-7; 8 nucleotides agree with TRBD1. J gave up 3 bases and V 1 base, and 5 bases lay outside the gene matches. The CDR3 length is 15 residues. Per germline, CDR1 MGHRA and CDR2 YSYEKL. CDR3 in DNA: TGCGCCAGCAGCCAAGGGACAGGGACCCACTACGAGCAGTACTTC. Translation gives CASSQGTGTHYEQYF.

CDR3 residues: CASSSTGYTEAFF. CDR3 DNA sequence: TGTGCCAGCAGTTCGACAGGGTACACTGAAGCTTTCTTT. The chain joins TRBV13 to TRBJ1-1; TRBD1 agrees at 7 bases. The germline V gene has CDR1 PRHDT and CDR2 FYEKMQ (reference sequence). CDR3 length: 13 amino acids. Germline trimming cut 6 bases from V and 3 bases from J; bases unmatched to any gene: 4.

The rearrangement joins TRBV10-3 to TRBJ2-1, with D uncertain. CDR1 ENHRY and CDR2 SYGVKD come from the germline V gene. The germline V and J ends were trimmed by 3 bases and 0 bases, with 9 bases remaining between them. This CDR3 is 15 amino acids long. The CDR3, as DNA: TGTGCCATCAGTGAACCCCAACTCTCCTACAATGAGCAGTTCTTC. Its protein is CAISEPQLSYNEQFF.

This clone was recorded only once. This chain joins TRBV28 and TRBJ2-7; D not resolved. CDR3 length: 12 residues. The germline V gene encodes CDR1 MDHEN and CDR2 SYDVKM. V was trimmed by 3 bases and J by 3 bases, leaving 6 bases between them. The CDR3 DNA is TGTGCCAGCAGTTTCTCGGTCTACGAGCAGTACTTC. Amino acid sequence: CASSFSVYEQYF.

The DNA for the CDR3 is TGCGCCAGCAGCTTGACGGGGCAGGGAGGGTATGGCTACACCTTC. It is translated as CASSLTGQGGYGYTF. This chain uses TRBV5-1 with TRBJ1-2; the D gene is possibly TRBD1 (5 bases). V shed 1 base and J shed 5 bases, with 15 bases lying between them. The CDR3 loop spans 15 amino acids. CDR1 and CDR2 from the germline V gene are SGHRS and YFSETQ.

This sequence joins TRBV19 and TRBJ2-2; 7 positions agree with TRBD1. Unmatched junction bases numbered 10, after V lost 4 bases and J lost 5 bases. The CDR3 is 16 amino acids. CDR1 and CDR2 from the germline V gene are LNHDA and SQIVND (reference sequence). CDR3 DNA: TGTGCCAGTAGTACCTCCGGGACAGTCGCGACCGGGGAGCTGTTTTTT. Translating gives CASSTSGTVATGELFF. The whole variable domain, filled in from reference TRBV19 and TRBJ2-2, reads DGGITQSPKYLFRKEGQNVTLSCEQNLNHDAMYWYRQDPGQGLRLIYYSQIVNDFQKGDIAEGYSVSREKKESFPLTVTSAQKNPTAFYLCASSTSGTVATGELFFGEGSRLTVL.

The chain combines TRBV28 with TRBJ2-7; D is tentatively TRBD1 or TRBD2 (6 bases each). Trimming took 7 bases from V and 5 from J, leaving 12 bases between them. Germline V gene lookup returns CDR1 MDHEN and CDR2 SYDVKM. The CDR3 has 12 residues. The CDR3 region is CASIGGPNEQYF. CDR3 nucleotides: TGTGCCAGCATAGGGGGGCCCAACGAGCAGTACTTC.

This rearrangement joins TRBV7-9 to TRBJ2-3; 9 bases fit TRBD2. The CDR3 spans 14 residues. V lost 3 bases and J lost 4; bases outside the gene matches: 2. CDR1 is SEHNR and CDR2 is FQNEAQ in the germline V gene (reference sequence). The CDR3 DNA follows: TGTGCCAGCAGCTTTAGCGGGAGTTCAGATACGCAGTATTTT. Amino acid sequence: CASSFSGSSDTQYF.

The chain has TRBV5-6 and TRBJ2-3; TRBD2 is a possible D gene (5 bases). Germline assignment: CDR1 SGHDT and CDR2 YYEEEE. V was shortened by 4 bases and J by 4 bases, with 13 bases between the two germline ends. The CDR3 covers 14 residues. Written as DNA, the CDR3 is TGTGCCAGCAGCCGTCTCGAGGGATCAGATACGCAGTATTTT. Residues: CASSRLEGSDTQYF. Variable domain in full (rest from reference TRBV5-6 and TRBJ2-3): DAGVTQSPTHLIKTRGQQVTLRCSPKSGHDTVSWYQQALGQGPQFIFQYYEEEERQRGNFPDRFSGHQFPNYSSELNVNALLLGDSALYLCASSRLEGSDTQYFGPGTRLTVL.

The genes are TRBV25-1 and TRBJ1-1; TRBD1 is a possible D gene (6 bases). Germline loops: CDR1 MGHDK, CDR2 SYGVNS. Trimming stripped 5 bases from V and 5 bases from J, with 15 bases between. This CDR3 spans 14 amino acids. The CDR3 loop is CASSPIWGPTEAFF. The DNA of the CDR3 is TGTGCCAGCAGTCCGATTTGGGGGCCTACTGAAGCTTTCTTT. The variable domain in full, with the rest retrieved from reference TRBV25-1 and TRBJ1-1, is EADIYQTPRYLVIGTGKKITLECSQTMGHDKMYWYQQDPGMELHLIHYSYGVNSTEKGDLSSESTVSRIRTEHFPLTLESARPSHTSQYLCASSPIWGPTEAFFGQGTRLTVV.

The chain links TRBV29-1 to TRBJ2-7; the D gene is possibly TRBD1 (5 bases). V lost 4 bases to trimming and J lost 5 bases, with 12 bases between them. The CDR3 length is 12 residues. Germline V gives CDR1 SQVTM, CDR2 ANQGSEA. The CDR3 is CSVARDVNEQYF. For the CDR3, the DNA is TGCAGCGTTGCCAGGGATGTAAACGAGCAGTACTTC.

The rearrangement joins TRBV27 to TRBJ1-1, with D hard to call. Between the trimmed V and J ends, which lost 2 bases and 5 bases, there was a span of 6 bases. The CDR3 covers 12 residues. Germline CDR1 reads MNHEY; CDR2 reads SMNVEV (reference sequence). The CDR3 is CASSLPGTEAFF. CDR3 coding DNA: TGTGCCAGCAGTTTACCGGGTACTGAAGCTTTCTTT.